Following are 31 T cell receptor beta chains from one sample sequenced in a study of molecular identifiers for immune sequencing clone quantification. TCRdb fed the PCR reads into MiXCR, producing one record per CDR3 protein. Of just over 40,000 distinct CDR3 sequences in the sample, about 18% were seen once. The specimen sequenced was naive CD8+ T cells from blood, with Jurkat cell RNA spiked in. Subset denoted: FACS-sorted CD8+CD4-CCR7+CD45RA+ naive T cells. All receptors derive from a human donor in good health. Some libraries in this study had Jurkat cell RNA spiked in.

In its sample, this clonotype was seen many times. The chain uses TRBV28 and TRBJ2-7; D is undetermined. CDR3 length equals 12 residues. Trimming took 8 bases from V and 1 from J, leaving 9 bases between them. Germline values: CDR1 MDHEN, CDR2 SYDVKM. In nucleotides, the CDR3 is TGTGCCAGCGGACCGACTTCCTACGAGCAGTACTTC. The encoded protein is CASGPTSYEQYF.

This clonotype was found a few times. A much larger clone lies a single base off, so this may be a read error. The chain couples TRBV6-1 to TRBJ1-1; no reliable D call. The CDR3 extends over 18 amino acids. CDR1 MNHNS and CDR2 SASEGT come from the germline V gene. As DNA, the CDR3 is TGTGTCAGCAGTGAATTTTGGGAGGGATTTGGTGAGGACACTGAAGCTTTCTTT. Residues: CVSSEFWEGFGEDTEAFF.

In its sample, this clonotype was seen many times. The chain links TRBV28 to TRBJ2-1; 14 nucleotides match TRBD2. Per germline, CDR1 MDHEN and CDR2 SYDVKM. Losses at the gene ends were 5 bases for V and 9 bases for J; bases not matched to a gene: 6. The CDR3 consists of 15 residues. As DNA, the CDR3 is TGTGCCAGCAGTCCGCGGACTAGCGGGAGGTTTGAGCAGTTCTTC. The encoded protein is CASSPRTSGRFEQFF. Full variable domain (rest looked up from reference TRBV28 and TRBJ2-1): DVKVTQSSRYLVKRTGEKVFLECVQDMDHENMFWYRQDPGLGLRLIYFSYDVKMKEKGDIPEGYSVSREKKERFSLILESASTNQTSMYLCASSPRTSGRFEQFFGPGTRLTVL.

Concerning this clonotype: This may come from a read error, since a much larger clone is one base off. The chain combines TRBV7-2 with TRBJ2-3; 8 bases fit TRBD1. From germline, CDR1 is SGHTA and CDR2 FQGNSA. The CDR3 runs 18 residues. Unmatched junction bases numbered 19, after V lost 7 bases and J lost 4 bases. CDR3 nucleotide sequence: TGTGCCAGCAACCCCATCGAGAGTTGGACAGGGTTTGCAGATACGCAGTATTTT. It translates to CASNPIESWTGFADTQYF.

This clonotype came up a few times. This sequence joins TRBV20-1 and TRBJ2-7; 9 bases are shared with TRBD1. Looked up from germline, CDR1 is DFQATT and CDR2 is SNEGSKA (reference sequence). The trim removed 6 bases at V and 4 bases at J, leaving 10 bases unmatched. The length of the CDR3 is 14 residues. The chain's CDR3 is CSAVLLGQGYEQYF. CDR3 in DNA: TGCAGTGCCGTCCTGCTGGGACAGGGTTACGAGCAGTACTTC.

The J gene is TRBJ2-1, the V gene TRBV28, with 11 bases fitting TRBD1. The V segment lost 2 bases and the J segment 7 bases; nucleotides outside the gene matches: 7. Germline V gene data show CDR1 as MDHEN and CDR2 as SYDVKM. This CDR3 contains 16 residues. Written as DNA, the CDR3 is TGTGCCAGCAGTTTAGTGGACAGGGGGCGCCGAAATGAGCAGTTCTTC. Its protein is CASSLVDRGRRNEQFF. Using reference TRBV28 and TRBJ2-1 for the parts outside the CDR3, the full variable domain is DVKVTQSSRYLVKRTGEKVFLECVQDMDHENMFWYRQDPGLGLRLIYFSYDVKMKEKGDIPEGYSVSREKKERFSLILESASTNQTSMYLCASSLVDRGRRNEQFFGPGTRLTVL.

This clonotype was counted ten times or more. This rearrangement joins TRBV9 to TRBJ2-7, with D possibly being TRBD1 (6 bases). The CDR3 has 16 residues. V was clipped by 4 bases and J by 2 bases, with 19 bases between them. Per germline, CDR1 SGDLS and CDR2 YYNGEE. CDR3 DNA sequence: TGTGCCAGCAGCCCAAGGGGGAGTTCACGAACCTACGAGCAGTACTTC. It encodes CASSPRGSSRTYEQYF.

Ten or more counts support this clonotype. This chain links TRBV28 with TRBJ2-5, with 7 bases aligning to TRBD2. The CDR3 runs to 12 residues. The V and J ends lost 10 bases and 2 bases, in that order; junction bases with no gene match: 4. Germline V gene lookup returns CDR1 MDHEN and CDR2 SYDVKM. CDR3 nucleotides: TGTGCCACCGCGGGACTACAAGAGACCCAGTACTTC. Protein sequence: CATAGLQETQYF. Based on the CDR3 plus reference TRBV28 and TRBJ2-5, the full variable domain is DVKVTQSSRYLVKRTGEKVFLECVQDMDHENMFWYRQDPGLGLRLIYFSYDVKMKEKGDIPEGYSVSREKKERFSLILESASTNQTSMYLCATAGLQETQYFGPGTRLLVL.

To note about this clonotype: A much larger clone sits a single nucleotide away, making a read error possible. J is TRBJ2-4 and V is TRBV4-3; possible D gene TRBD2, 6 bases. The germline V gene encodes CDR1 LGHNA and CDR2 YSLEER. CDR3 size: 15 residues. The CDR3 nucleotides read TGCGCCAGCAACCAAGATCGGGACGGGAGAAACATTCAGTACTTC. As protein: CASNQDRDGRNIQYF.

This clonotype was recorded at least ten times. The chain joins TRBV4-1 to TRBJ1-5, with no clear D. CDR1 is MGHRA and CDR2 is YSYEKL in the germline V gene. The CDR3 contains 16 residues. Trimming pared 0 bases from V and 3 bases from J, leaving 12 bases between. The CDR3 loop is CASSQDPRQINQPQHF. CDR3 sequence (DNA): TGCGCCAGCAGCCAAGACCCGCGGCAGATCAATCAGCCCCAGCATTTT.

A remark on this clonotype: A much larger clone differs by one base, so this may be a read error. This chain connects TRBV10-2 to TRBJ2-2, with D perhaps TRBD2 (6 bases). This CDR3 contains 17 residues. Germline CDR1 and CDR2: WSHSY and SAAADI. DNA of the CDR3: TGCGCCAGCAGCACAATCCGTAGCGGTGCGAACACCGAGGAGCTGTTTTTT. Translation gives CASSTIRSGANTEELFF.

The J gene is TRBJ2-2, the V gene TRBV5-1; D uncertain. With 3 bases removed from V and 0 bases from J, the gap between germline ends came to 9 bases. Germline V gives CDR1 SGHRS, CDR2 YFSETQ. This CDR3 is 15 amino acids long. The CDR3 DNA reads TGCGCCAGCAGCTCATCCCCAGCGAACACCGGGGAGCTGTTTTTT. As protein: CASSSSPANTGELFF.

This clonotype was observed at least ten times. This chain connects TRBV24-1 to TRBJ2-1, with 7 bases that match TRBD1. V was clipped by 5 bases and J by 4 bases; unmatched bases: 10. The germline V gene encodes CDR1 KGHDR and CDR2 SFDVKD. CDR3 length: 16 residues. The CDR3 DNA is TGTGCCACCAGTGCCACGGACAGGACAGCTTACAATGAGCAGTTCTTC. It is translated as CATSATDRTAYNEQFF.

A word on this clonotype: Possible read error: a much larger clone is one base away. Lacking the conserved final phenylalanine or tryptophan, this CDR3 likely reflects a read error. The chain couples TRBV3-1 to TRBJ2-1; 7 bases are a match to TRBD2. Trimming cost V 3 bases and J 2 bases; bases outside gene matches: 4. From germline, CDR1 is LGHDT and CDR2 YNNKEL (reference sequence). This CDR3 region has 15 residues. DNA for the CDR3: TGTGCCAGCAGCCATACTAGCGTCGCCTACAATGAGCAGTTCCTC. Amino acid sequence: CASSHTSVAYNEQFL.

This clonotype was seen ten or more times. V gene TRBV7-6 combines with J gene TRBJ1-5; possible D gene TRBD1, 5 bases. Germline V gene lookup returns CDR1 SGHVS and CDR2 FNYEAQ. The CDR3 spans 15 residues. Trimming took 2 bases from V and 9 from J, leaving 17 bases between them. Here the CDR3 reads CASSLLAGGGRPQHF. The CDR3, as DNA: TGTGCCAGCAGCTTATTAGCAGGTGGGGGTAGGCCCCAGCATTTT.

In its sample, this clonotype was seen many times. J is TRBJ2-3 and V is TRBV12-3 or TRBV12-4; D perhaps matches TRBD2 (6 bases). The CDR3 covers 16 residues. The V and J ends lost 0 bases and 2 bases respectively, with 12 bases between them. The CDR3: CASSLAARDFTDTQYF. In nucleotides, the CDR3 is TGTGCCAGCAGTTTAGCGGCCAGGGACTTCACAGATACGCAGTATTTT.

At least ten counts were recorded for this clonotype. The DNA of the CDR3 is TGTGCCAGCAGTTACCAGGGAGGGATGGGTGAGCAGTTCTTC. Translated, it gives CASSYQGGMGEQFF. The chain combines TRBV6-2 or TRBV6-3 with TRBJ2-1; 7 nucleotides match TRBD2. The CDR3 has 14 amino acids. CDR1 is MNHEY and CDR2 is SVGEGT in the germline V gene. V was pared by 2 bases and J by 9 bases, with 7 bases of the junction left unmatched.

This clonotype came up many times. The gene calls are TRBV7-8 and TRBJ2-7; TRBD1 matches 10 bases. Unmatched junction bases numbered 3, after V lost 1 base and J lost 3 bases. CDR3 length equals 15 residues. The germline V gene has CDR1 SGHVS and CDR2 FQNEAQ. The CDR3: CASSLGQGAYYEQYF. CDR3 sequence (DNA): TGTGCCAGCAGCTTAGGACAGGGGGCCTACTACGAGCAGTACTTC.

In its sample, this clonotype was seen many times. The chain recombines TRBV6-5 with TRBJ2-2; possibly TRBD2 for D (5 bases). V was shortened by 7 bases and J by 7 bases, with 13 bases between the two germline ends. The germline V gene encodes CDR1 MNHEY and CDR2 SVGAGI. CDR3 length: 13 residues. The CDR3 loop reads CASKKLVSGELFF. As DNA, the CDR3 is TGTGCCAGCAAAAAACTAGTGAGCGGGGAGCTGTTTTTT.

This clonotype was counted ten times or more. The chain uses TRBV7-2 and TRBJ2-5; 8 bases line up with TRBD2. V lost 5 bases to trimming and J lost 1 base; unmatched junction nucleotides: 6. Per the germline V gene, CDR1 is SGHTA and CDR2 is FQGNSA. The CDR3 is 15 residues long. The CDR3 DNA reads TGTGCCAGCAGCCGACTAGCGATCTTCCAAGAGACCCAGTACTTC. Protein sequence: CASSRLAIFQETQYF.

This clonotype appeared many times. The rearrangement joins TRBV6-2 or TRBV6-3 to TRBJ1-1; D may be TRBD1 (6 bases). V lost 5 bases to trimming and J lost 1 base, with 8 bases between them. The CDR3 extends over 13 amino acids. Germline values: CDR1 MNHEY, CDR2 SVGEGT. CDR3 in amino acids: CASSGTPNTEAFF. The CDR3 coding sequence is TGTGCCAGCAGTGGGACACCGAACACTGAAGCTTTCTTT.

This clonotype was counted many times. The CDR3 loop reads CSASPDFNEQFF. The CDR3 DNA reads as TGCAGTGCTAGTCCCGACTTCAATGAGCAGTTCTTC. The chain links TRBV20-1 to TRBJ2-1; D is uncertain. V was clipped by 3 bases and J by 6 bases, with 9 bases between them. Per the germline V gene, CDR1 is DFQATT and CDR2 is SNEGSKA (reference sequence). The CDR3 has 12 amino acids.

In its sample, this clonotype was seen many times. The chain combines TRBV9 with TRBJ2-7, with 9 nucleotides matching TRBD2. J gave up 5 bases and V 3 bases, and 6 bases lay outside the gene matches. Germline CDR1 SGDLS, CDR2 YYNGEE. This CDR3 has 14 residues. CDR3 sequence: CASSAGTSPHEQYF. DNA for the CDR3: TGTGCCAGCAGCGCCGGGACTAGCCCCCACGAGCAGTACTTC.

The J gene is TRBJ2-6, the V gene TRBV7-3, with D uncertain. Trimming took 4 bases from V and 0 from J, leaving 7 bases between them. Per the germline V gene, CDR1 is SGHTA and CDR2 is FQGTGA. This CDR3 has 15 residues. The CDR3 protein is CASSYAGSGANVLTF. The CDR3 coding sequence is TGTGCCAGCAGCTACGCCGGCTCTGGGGCCAACGTCCTGACTTTC.

This clonotype has only a few counts. The genes are TRBV7-9 and TRBJ2-7, with 9 bases fitting TRBD2. V lost 6 bases and J lost 0; bases outside the gene matches: 3. The germline gives CDR1 SEHNR, CDR2 FQNEAQ (reference sequence). There are 14 residues in the CDR3. The CDR3 nucleotides are TGTGCCAGCAGTCTAGCGGGGAGCTCCTACGAGCAGTACTTC. It yields the protein CASSLAGSSYEQYF. Together with reference TRBV7-9 and TRBJ2-7, the CDR3 gives the full variable domain: DTGVSQNPRHKITKRGQNVTFRCDPISEHNRLYWYRQTLGQGPEFLTYFQNEAQLEKSRLLSDRFSAERPKGSFSTLEIQRTEQGDSAMYLCASSLAGSSYEQYFGPGTRLTVT.

There are many counts of this clonotype. The chain has TRBV3-1 and TRBJ2-1, with 9 bases aligning to TRBD2. CDR3 length: 16 amino acids. V dropped 0 bases and J dropped 9; count of bases not matched to a gene: 9. Germline V gene lookup returns CDR1 LGHDT and CDR2 YNNKEL (reference sequence). DNA for the CDR3: TGTGCCAGCAGCCAAGATGGCGGGAGGGCTACCGGTGAGCAGTTCTTC. It codes for CASSQDGGRATGEQFF.

This clonotype appeared once. A much larger clone differs by one base, so this may be a read error. The chain links TRBV9 to TRBJ2-7; 8 nucleotides match TRBD1. The germline V gene has CDR1 SGDLS and CDR2 YYNGEE. CDR3 length: 15 residues. This chain's CDR3 is CASSGPGTGPGEQHF. CDR3 nucleotides: TGTGCCAGCAGCGGACCCGGGACAGGTCCGGGCGAGCAGCACTTC.

This clonotype was recorded many times. J is TRBJ2-5 and V is TRBV7-2; 9 bases agree with TRBD2. Germline V lookup: CDR1 SGHTA, CDR2 FQGNSA. The CDR3 is 12 residues long. V shed 8 bases and J 4 bases; nucleotides not matched to a gene: 2. The CDR3 nucleotides read TGTGCCAGCTCAGCGGGAGGAGAGACCCAGTACTTC. As protein: CASSAGGETQYF.

This clonotype has a count of ten or more. This chain links TRBV28 with TRBJ2-1; 7 bases align to TRBD1. The CDR3 contains 16 residues. Germline V gene lookup returns CDR1 MDHEN and CDR2 SYDVKM. The V gene end was trimmed by 6 bases and the J gene end by 7 bases; junction bases not matched to a gene: 15. The CDR3 protein is CASRPGNRGFGNEQFF. In DNA form, the CDR3 reads TGTGCCAGCAGGCCGGGGAACAGGGGCTTCGGGAATGAGCAGTTCTTC. The full variable domain, in which reference TRBV28 and TRBJ2-1 provide the parts outside the CDR3, is DVKVTQSSRYLVKRTGEKVFLECVQDMDHENMFWYRQDPGLGLRLIYFSYDVKMKEKGDIPEGYSVSREKKERFSLILESASTNQTSMYLCASRPGNRGFGNEQFFGPGTRLTVL.

This clonotype has a count of ten or more. The chain links TRBV28 to TRBJ2-7; D gene ambiguous. CDR1 and CDR2 from the germline V gene are MDHEN and SYDVKM. This CDR3 spans 14 amino acids. The V gene lost 1 base and the J gene lost 5 bases, with 12 bases spanning the gap. The CDR3 DNA sequence: TGTGCCAGCAGTTTATTGGTTCGTGAGGACGAGCAGTACTTC. Its translation is CASSLLVREDEQYF. Together with reference TRBV28 and TRBJ2-7, the CDR3 gives the full variable domain: DVKVTQSSRYLVKRTGEKVFLECVQDMDHENMFWYRQDPGLGLRLIYFSYDVKMKEKGDIPEGYSVSREKKERFSLILESASTNQTSMYLCASSLLVREDEQYFGPGTRLTVT.

This clonotype has ten or more counts. The V and J genes are TRBV7-8 and TRBJ2-4, with D possibly matching TRBD1 (6 bases). Trimming shortened V by 5 bases and J by 5 bases, and 19 bases separated the two germline ends. Germline-derived CDR1 and CDR2 are SGHVS and FQNEAQ. CDR3 size: 16 residues. CDR3 sequence reads: CASSTGPTGIQNIQYF. CDR3 in DNA: TGTGCCAGCAGCACTGGACCCACAGGGATCCAAAACATTCAGTACTTC.